Each of the 24 T cell receptor beta chains below was sequenced from the same sample in a study of CD8 T cells in ankylosing spondylitis. What these receptors recognize is not known. General study results and limits: A TCR beta motif of 7 to 9 highly homologous variants seemed to mark ankylosing spondylitis blood.

TCRdb independently ran MiXCR on the 5' RACE reads; one entry per CDR3 protein. The profile shows about 700,000 distinct CDR3 sequences, 19% of them singletons. The sample comprised blood, either unsorted or a sorted T cell fraction (not recorded which). All receptors come from a male donor with ankylosing spondylitis.

This clonotype appeared a few times. The chain links TRBV4-3 to TRBJ2-1; 10 bases match TRBD2. Germline V gene lookup returns CDR1 LGHNA and CDR2 YSLEER. The V gene end was trimmed by 0 bases and the J gene end by 0 bases; junction bases not matched to a gene: 11. This CDR3 has 20 amino acids. The CDR3 region is CASSQDIATSGQSSYNEQFF. CDR3 nucleotides: TGCGCCAGCAGCCAAGATATTGCGACTAGCGGGCAAAGCTCCTACAATGAGCAGTTCTTC.

This chain uses TRBV2 with TRBJ2-7; the D gene could be TRBD1 or TRBD2 (5 bases each). This CDR3 has 14 amino acids. Germline V gene lookup returns CDR1 SNHLY and CDR2 FYNNEI. Trimming took 11 bases from V and 1 from J, leaving 18 bases between them. CDR3 coding DNA: TGTGCCGTAGAGAGCCGTGGGGGATCCTACGAGCAGTACTTC. It translates to CAVESRGGSYEQYF.

This clonotype was seen just once. V gene TRBV29-1 combines with J gene TRBJ1-1, with D possibly matching TRBD1 (5 bases). The CDR3 extends over 14 amino acids. Germline values: CDR1 SQVTM, CDR2 ANQGSEA. The V gene lost 4 bases and the J gene lost 4 bases, with 16 bases spanning the gap. The CDR3 spells CSVGGNPGGTEAFF. The CDR3 DNA follows: TGCAGCGTTGGGGGCAACCCAGGAGGCACTGAAGCTTTCTTT.

The CDR3 region has the DNA TGCAGTGCTAGGGGTCATAGCAATCAGCCCCAGCATTTT. Its protein is CSARGHSNQPQHF. This rearrangement joins TRBV20-1 to TRBJ1-5; no clear D. The germline V gene has CDR1 DFQATT and CDR2 SNEGSKA (reference sequence). V was shortened by 3 bases and J by 0 bases, with 6 bases between the two germline ends. CDR3 length equals 13 residues.

The chain recombines TRBV7-2 with TRBJ2-5; TRBD2 matches at 8 bases. CDR3 length: 17 amino acids. Germline CDR1 and CDR2: SGHTA and FQGNSA. V shed 5 bases and J 2 bases; nucleotides not matched to a gene: 13. The CDR3 protein is CASSPRPRTSRQETQYF. DNA of the CDR3: TGTGCCAGCAGCCCAAGACCCAGGACTAGCCGACAAGAGACCCAGTACTTC.

This clonotype was seen a handful of times. The J gene is TRBJ2-1, the V gene TRBV20-1; TRBD2 matches at 11 bases. CDR3 length: 15 residues. Germline values: CDR1 DFQATT, CDR2 SNEGSKA (reference sequence). V was pared by 5 bases and J by 3 bases, with 6 bases of the junction left unmatched. This CDR3 is CSAHKGLADYNEQFF. Here the CDR3 DNA reads TGCAGTGCTCACAAGGGACTAGCGGACTACAATGAGCAGTTCTTC.

This clonotype was recorded many times. The chain combines TRBV29-1 with TRBJ1-3; TRBD1 matches at 9 bases. V trimming: 6 bases; J trimming: 3 bases; junction bases outside the gene matches: 6. Germline V gene lookup returns CDR1 SQVTM and CDR2 ANQGSEA. The CDR3 has 14 amino acids. CDR3: CSVEQGASGNTIYF. The CDR3 nucleotides read TGCAGCGTAGAACAGGGGGCGAGTGGAAACACCATATATTTT.

A few counts support this clonotype. This chain links TRBV28 with TRBJ1-2; no definite D call. The CDR3 runs to 14 residues. Germline values: CDR1 MDHEN, CDR2 SYDVKM. Trimming left V 5 bases short and J 5 bases short, with 15 bases between. The CDR3 is CASSIVQTSYGYTF. For the CDR3, the DNA is TGTGCCAGCAGTATCGTGCAGACCTCTTATGGCTACACCTTC.

The V gene is TRBV20-1, the J gene TRBJ2-3; the D is unclear. This CDR3 is built from 16 residues. Germline values: CDR1 DFQATT, CDR2 SNEGSKA (reference sequence). Deletions cut 2 bases from V and 5 bases from J, with 20 bases between. The CDR3 coding sequence is TGCAGTGCTAGATCCCGTCCTAACCGCAACATAGATACGCAGTATTTT. Encoded protein: CSARSRPNRNIDTQYF.

V is TRBV5-1 and J is TRBJ1-4; D unresolved. CDR1 is SGHRS, CDR2 YFSETQ, per germline. V was pared by 4 bases and J by 7 bases, with 17 bases between. The CDR3 totals 15 residues. CDR3 region: CASSLGPSGSEKLFF. CDR3 sequence (DNA): TGCGCCAGCAGCCTCGGACCATCCGGGAGTGAAAAACTGTTTTTT.

V is TRBV7-9 and J is TRBJ2-7; 7 bases are shared with TRBD1. Per germline, CDR1 SEHNR and CDR2 FQNEAQ (reference sequence). Unmatched junction bases numbered 8, after V lost 7 bases and J lost 5 bases. The CDR3 sequence is 13 residues long. CDR3 DNA sequence: TGTGCCAGCAATCAACAGGGGTCCCACGAGCAGTACTTC. Its translation: CASNQQGSHEQYF.

A few counts support this clonotype. J is TRBJ2-1 and V is TRBV5-1; a weak D match, TRBD2 (6 bases). There are 15 residues in the CDR3. Germline CDR1 is SGHRS and CDR2 is YFSETQ. Trimming left V 0 bases short and J 6 bases short, with 13 bases between. The chain's CDR3 is CASSLEDYYSNEQFF. The CDR3 nucleotides are TGCGCCAGCAGCTTGGAGGACTACTATTCCAATGAGCAGTTCTTC.

The rearrangement joins TRBV5-6 to TRBJ1-2, with 8 bases aligning to TRBD1. The germline gives CDR1 SGHDT, CDR2 YYEEEE. The CDR3 contains 14 residues. V lost 5 bases to trimming and J lost 3 bases; unmatched junction nucleotides: 6. The CDR3 spells CASSSRGLDYGYTF. CDR3 DNA sequence: TGTGCCAGCAGTTCCAGGGGGCTCGACTATGGCTACACCTTC.

The chain is built from TRBV19 and TRBJ1-1; no clear D. V lost 9 bases and J 7 bases, leaving 15 bases between the germline ends. The CDR3 is made up of 12 amino acids. Germline V gene data show CDR1 as LNHDA and CDR2 as SQIVND (reference sequence). The CDR3 sequence is CARPHPRGEAFF. The CDR3 coding sequence is TGTGCCAGACCCCACCCGCGGGGTGAAGCTTTCTTT. The full variable domain, its missing parts supplied by reference TRBV19 and TRBJ1-1, is DGGITQSPKYLFRKEGQNVTLSCEQNLNHDAMYWYRQDPGQGLRLIYYSQIVNDFQKGDIAEGYSVSREKKESFPLTVTSAQKNPTAFYLCARPHPRGEAFFGQGTRLTVV.

This clonotype was detected a few times. The chain uses TRBV20-1 and TRBJ2-3; maybe TRBD2 (6 bases). The CDR3 loop spans 15 amino acids. Germline assignment: CDR1 DFQATT and CDR2 SNEGSKA (reference sequence). Trimming stripped 0 bases from V and 4 bases from J, with 14 bases between. CDR3 sequence: CSARDGTGAPDTQYF. For the CDR3, the DNA is TGCAGTGCTAGAGATGGGACGGGAGCACCAGATACGCAGTATTTT.

The genes are TRBV5-1 and TRBJ1-6; D perhaps matches TRBD1 (5 bases). CDR1 and CDR2 (germline): SGHRS, YFSETQ. V was shortened by 4 bases and J by 7 bases, with 12 bases between the two germline ends. The CDR3 runs 14 residues. The CDR3 nucleotides are TGCGCCAGCAGCGGCCGGGACCCAAATTCACCCCTCCACTTT. This encodes CASSGRDPNSPLHF.

The CDR3 DNA reads TGTGCCAGCAGTCCACCCCCGGGACTAGCGAACAATGAGCAGTTCTTC. This encodes CASSPPPGLANNEQFF. The chain is built from TRBV27 and TRBJ2-1; TRBD2 matches 10 bases. Per the germline V gene, CDR1 is MNHEY and CDR2 is SMNVEV (reference sequence). This CDR3 region has 16 residues. J lost 5 bases, V lost 5 bases, and 9 bases had no gene match.

This clonotype was picked up a small number of times. In nucleotides, the CDR3 is TGTGCCAGCAGCTTAAGCAGGCAGGCCAACACTGAAGCTTTCTTT. Residues: CASSLSRQANTEAFF. V is TRBV11-2 and J is TRBJ1-1, with no clear D. V lost 2 bases and J lost 2, with 12 bases in between. This CDR3 is 15 amino acids long. The germline CDR1 and CDR2 sequences are SGHAT and FQNNGV.

A few counts support this clonotype. Here the CDR3 DNA reads TGTGCCAGCAGTTACTTTAAGGGGGGACAGAACTACAATGAGCAGTTCTTC. Its protein product is CASSYFKGGQNYNEQFF. The V and J genes are TRBV6-5 and TRBJ2-1, with TRBD1 as a possible D gene (7 bases). V lost 1 base to trimming and J lost 3 bases, with 16 bases between them. This CDR3 comprises 17 residues. Germline values: CDR1 MNHEY, CDR2 SVGAGI.

This clonotype was detected many times. The chain couples TRBV29-1 to TRBJ2-7, with 10 bases matching TRBD2. The CDR3 consists of 13 residues. Looked up from germline, CDR1 is SQVTM and CDR2 is ANQGSEA. Germline trimming cut 4 bases from V and 2 bases from J; bases unmatched to any gene: 2. The CDR3 region is CSVGTSGPYEQYF. The CDR3 nucleotides read TGCAGCGTTGGGACTAGCGGACCCTACGAGCAGTACTTC.

The rearrangement links TRBV7-9 to TRBJ1-1; D is unclear. The CDR3 extends over 14 amino acids. Germline loops: CDR1 SEHNR, CDR2 FQNEAQ (reference sequence). V lost 5 bases, J lost 1 base, and 11 bases lay in between. The CDR3 loop reads CASSPTVENTEAFF. CDR3 coding DNA: TGTGCCAGCAGCCCAACGGTGGAGAACACTGAAGCTTTCTTT.

This clonotype was picked up a small number of times. The chain uses TRBV6-2 or TRBV6-3 and TRBJ2-1, with TRBD2 matching 7 bases. This CDR3 is built from 16 residues. The germline V gene encodes CDR1 MNHEY and CDR2 SVGEGT. The J segment lost 3 bases and the V segment lost 5 bases, leaving 10 bases of the junction unmatched. CDR3: CASSGGRAVFYNEQFF. CDR3 sequence (DNA): TGTGCCAGCAGTGGTGGGAGGGCCGTTTTCTACAATGAGCAGTTCTTC.

The CDR3 nucleotides are TGTGCCAGCAGCTTGGGGGCATTCTATGGCTACACCTTC. Its protein is CASSLGAFYGYTF. The chain uses TRBV5-6 and TRBJ1-2; D remains unclear. The CDR3 contains 13 residues. Germline V gene lookup returns CDR1 SGHDT and CDR2 YYEEEE. Trimming cost V 0 bases and J 4 bases, with 7 bases left between them.

V is TRBV6-5 and J is TRBJ2-7, with 7 bases matching TRBD2. V was clipped by 2 bases and J by 6 bases; unmatched bases: 7. The germline V gene encodes CDR1 MNHEY and CDR2 SVGAGI. The CDR3 has 14 amino acids. This CDR3 reads CASSYIAGSTEQYF. CDR3 sequence (DNA): TGTGCCAGCAGTTACATAGCGGGCTCGACCGAGCAGTACTTC.